Following are 10 T cell receptor beta chains from one sample sequenced in a study of blood T cell repertoires in COVID-19. Produced via immunoSEQ multiplex PCR; TCRdb's table is partial and in-frame only. Counted here are around 240,000 clones, about 79% occurring once; the ten biggest clones make up approximately 1.5%. What was sequenced was peripheral blood. Receptors originate from a woman between 40 and 55 years old who had recovered from COVID-19.

V and J are TRBV2 and TRBJ2-1; a weak D match, TRBD2 (6 bases). The germline V gene has CDR1 SNHLY and CDR2 FYNNEI. CDR3 length: 12 residues. Trimming pared 4 bases from V and 9 bases from J, leaving 10 bases between. The CDR3 nucleotides read TGTGCCAGCAGTGGGGGGGAGGCTGAGCAGTTCTTC. Translation: CASSGGEAEQFF.

This clone was detected once. The chain has TRBV18 and TRBJ1-2, with TRBD1 matching 8 bases. The CDR3 has 14 amino acids. J gave up 6 bases and V 3 bases, and 6 bases lay outside the gene matches. The germline V gene encodes CDR1 KGHSH and CDR2 LQKENI. The CDR3 loop is CASSPETGANGYTF. The CDR3 DNA sequence: TGTGCCAGCTCACCGGAGACAGGGGCAAATGGCTACACCTTC.

The chain links TRBV9 to TRBJ1-1; D gene uncertain. The germline V gene has CDR1 SGDLS and CDR2 YYNGEE. The CDR3 has 13 residues. V was clipped by 2 bases and J by 3 bases, with 8 bases between them. The CDR3 loop is CASSVIRDTEAFF. The CDR3 DNA follows: TGTGCCAGCAGCGTTATTCGGGACACTGAAGCTTTCTTT. The full variable domain, in which reference TRBV9 and TRBJ1-1 provide the parts outside the CDR3, is DSGVTQTPKHLITATGQRVTLRCSPRSGDLSVYWYQQSLDQGLQFLIQYYNGEERAKGNILERFSAQQFPDLHSELNLSSLELGDSALYFCASSVIRDTEAFFGQGTRLTVV.

The chain has TRBV7-2 and TRBJ1-2; perhaps TRBD1 as D (6 bases). Germline CDR1 and CDR2: SGHTA and FQGNSA. The CDR3 has 14 amino acids. With 5 bases removed from V and 5 bases from J, the gap between germline ends came to 15 bases. The CDR3 spells CASSLEGVGYGYTF. The CDR3, as DNA: TGTGCCAGCAGCCTAGAGGGGGTCGGGTATGGCTACACCTTC.

The chain has TRBV19 and TRBJ2-5, with 8 bases lining up with TRBD1. Germline CDR1 reads LNHDA; CDR2 reads SQIVND (reference sequence). This CDR3 is built from 15 residues. V lost 5 bases, J lost 3 bases, and 8 bases stayed unmatched. In nucleotides, the CDR3 is TGTGCCAGTAGTGCCCCTTGGACAGGGAAAGAGACCCAGTACTTC. It is translated as CASSAPWTGKETQYF.

J is TRBJ1-5 and V is TRBV7-8, with D possibly matching TRBD1 (5 bases). V was clipped by 4 bases and J by 6 bases, with 31 bases between them. CDR1 SGHVS and CDR2 FQNEAQ come from the germline V gene. The CDR3 contains 20 residues. The CDR3 protein is CASSSSHLSGQGGAGQPQHF. The CDR3 DNA reads as TGTGCCAGCAGCTCCTCCCATTTATCTGGGCAGGGAGGTGCCGGTCAGCCCCAGCATTTT.

The V gene is TRBV19, the J gene TRBJ2-1, with 12 bases fitting TRBD2. V shed 6 bases, J shed 0 bases, and the junction held 9 bases outside the gene matches. The CDR3 has 18 residues. Germline V gene sequence: CDR1 LNHDA, CDR2 SQIVND (reference sequence). Written as DNA, the CDR3 is TGTGCCAGTAGGTCGCTAGCGGGGGGGTCCTTCTCCTACAATGAGCAGTTCTTC. Translated: CASRSLAGGSFSYNEQFF.

The V call is TRBV25-1, the J call TRBJ1-2; 8 positions match TRBD1. The J segment lost 4 bases and the V segment lost 6 bases, leaving 7 bases of the junction unmatched. This CDR3 has 14 amino acids. CDR1 MGHDK and CDR2 SYGVNS come from the germline V gene. In nucleotides, the CDR3 is TGTGCCAGCAGGGGTTTGGACAGGGCCTATGGCTACACCTTC. This encodes CASRGLDRAYGYTF.

The chain employs TRBV14 and TRBJ1-2; D possibly corresponds to TRBD1 (5 bases). CDR3 size: 12 residues. Trimming took off 0 bases at V and 7 bases at J, with 6 bases between the two ends. From germline, CDR1 is SGHDN and CDR2 FVKESK. The CDR3 nucleotides read TGTGCCAGCAGCCAAGACAGGGCTGGCTACACCTTC. Protein: CASSQDRAGYTF.

The chain has TRBV5-1 and TRBJ1-1; TRBD1 might be the D (6 bases). The CDR3 runs 14 residues. V lost 2 bases, J lost 4 bases, and 12 bases lay in between. The germline gives CDR1 SGHRS, CDR2 YFSETQ. The CDR3 sequence is CASSFGGMGTEAFF. For the CDR3, the DNA is TGCGCCAGCAGCTTTGGGGGCATGGGCACTGAAGCTTTCTTT.